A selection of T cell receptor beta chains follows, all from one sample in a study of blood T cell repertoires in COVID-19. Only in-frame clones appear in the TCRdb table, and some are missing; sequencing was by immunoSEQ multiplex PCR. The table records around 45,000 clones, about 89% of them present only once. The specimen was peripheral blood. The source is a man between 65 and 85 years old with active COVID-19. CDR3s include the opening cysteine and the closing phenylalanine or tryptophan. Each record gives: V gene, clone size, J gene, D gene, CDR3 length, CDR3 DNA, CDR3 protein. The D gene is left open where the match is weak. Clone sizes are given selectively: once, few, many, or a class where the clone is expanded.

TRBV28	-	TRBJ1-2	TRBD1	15	TGTGCCAGCAGTCCACAGGGGGCGCTTAACTATGGCTACACCTTC	CASSPQGALNYGYTF
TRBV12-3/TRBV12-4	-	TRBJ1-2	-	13	TGTGCCAGCAGTTTGGGGCAGATCTATGGCTACACCTTC	CASSLGQIYGYTF
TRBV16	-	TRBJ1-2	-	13	TGTGCCAGCAGCCGAGGGCTCGACTATGGCTACACCTTC	CASSRGLDYGYTF
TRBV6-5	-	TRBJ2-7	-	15	TGTGCCAGCAGTTCCACAGGGGGGGGGCCGAGGGAGCAGTACTTC	CASSSTGGGPREQYF
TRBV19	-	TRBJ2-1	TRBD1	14	TGTGCCAGTAGTATACAGGGGGCCAACAATGAGCAGTTCTTC	CASSIQGANNEQFF
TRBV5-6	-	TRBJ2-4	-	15	TGTGCCAGCAGCTCGACAGACCTAGCCAAAAACATTCAGTACTTC	CASSSTDLAKNIQYF
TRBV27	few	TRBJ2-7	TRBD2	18	TGTGCCAGCAGTTCCCGCCCCGGGACTAGCGGATTCACCTACGAGCAGTACTTC	CASSSRPGTSGFTYEQYF
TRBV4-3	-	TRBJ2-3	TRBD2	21	TGCGCCAGCAGCCAAGTACTAGCGGGGGGGCTGGTTGGGTCTAGCACAGATACGCAGTATTTT	CASSQVLAGGLVGSSTDTQYF
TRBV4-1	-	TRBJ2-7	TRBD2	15	TGCGCCAGCAGCCAAGGGGGGACTAGGCCGTACGAGCAGTACTTC	CASSQGGTRPYEQYF
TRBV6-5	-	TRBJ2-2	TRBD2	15	TGTGCCAGCGTCCGGGGGGGGCCGAACACCGGGGAGCTGTTTTTT	CASVRGGPNTGELFF
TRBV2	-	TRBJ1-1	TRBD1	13	TGTGCCAGCAGAGACAGGGTTGTCACTGAAGCTTTCTTT	CASRDRVVTEAFF
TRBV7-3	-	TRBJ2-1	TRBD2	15	TGTGCCAGCAGCATCGGGACTAGCGGGGGGAATGAGCAGTTCTTC	CASSIGTSGGNEQFF
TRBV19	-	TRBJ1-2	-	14	TGTGCCAGTAGTGGTACCTGGTGGGCCTATGGCTACACCTTC	CASSGTWWAYGYTF
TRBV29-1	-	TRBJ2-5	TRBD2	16	TGCAGCGTTGACCCCTCACTAGCGGGGGGTGGAGAGACCCAGTACTTC	CSVDPSLAGGGETQYF
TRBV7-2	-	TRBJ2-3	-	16	TGTGCCAGCAGCTCGATAGCGCCGACGAGCACAGATACGCAGTATTTT	CASSSIAPTSTDTQYF
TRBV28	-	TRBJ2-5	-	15	TGTGCCAGCAGTGCCGGACTGGGTTCCCAAGAGACCCAGTACTTC	CASSAGLGSQETQYF
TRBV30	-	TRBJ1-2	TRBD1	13	TGTGCCTGGAGCCAACAGGGGGCGTGGGGCTACACCTTC	CAWSQQGAWGYTF
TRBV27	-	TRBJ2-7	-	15	TGTGCCAGCAGTTTAGGGCTTTTTAGCTCCTACGAGCAGTACTTC	CASSLGLFSSYEQYF
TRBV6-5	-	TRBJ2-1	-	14	TGTGCCAGCAGTTTGTCCAGGGTAAACAATGAGCAGTTCTTC	CASSLSRVNNEQFF
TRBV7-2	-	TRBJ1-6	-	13	TGTGCCAGCAGCTTAACTCCGGTTTCACCCCTCCACTTT	CASSLTPVSPLHF
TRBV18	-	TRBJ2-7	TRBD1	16	TGTGCCAGCTCACCAGGTTTCGAACAGGGGGCCTACGAGCAGTACTTC	CASSPGFEQGAYEQYF
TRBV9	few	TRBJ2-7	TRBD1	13	TGTGCCAGCAGCGTAGGGGACAGCTACGAGCAGTACTTC	CASSVGDSYEQYF
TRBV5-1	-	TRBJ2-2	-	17	TGCGCCAGCAGCTCAGGGCTCGCCGAGAGGAACACCGGGGAGCTGTTTTTT	CASSSGLAERNTGELFF
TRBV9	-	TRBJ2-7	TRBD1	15	TGTGCCAGCAGCGTAGATGGGACAGACTCCTACGAGCAGTACTTC	CASSVDGTDSYEQYF
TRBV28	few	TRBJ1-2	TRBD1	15	TGTGCCAGCAGGAAACCCAGACAGGGAGGAGGTGGCTACACCTTC	CASRKPRQGGGGYTF
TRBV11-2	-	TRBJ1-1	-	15	TGTGCCAGCAGCTTAGAAGGGGGAATGAACACTGAAGCTTTCTTT	CASSLEGGMNTEAFF
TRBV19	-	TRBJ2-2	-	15	TGTGCCAGTAGCCAAGTGGGGGCAAACACCGGGGAGCTGTTTTTT	CASSQVGANTGELFF
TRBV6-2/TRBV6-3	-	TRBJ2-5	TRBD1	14	TGTGCCAGCAGTTCTCGGGACAGGCCAGAGACCCAGTACTTC	CASSSRDRPETQYF
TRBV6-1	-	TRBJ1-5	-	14	TGTGCCAGCAGTGAAGTCGGGGGGCATCAGCCCCAGCATTTT	CASSEVGGHQPQHF
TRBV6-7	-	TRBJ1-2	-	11	TGTGCCAAGCAGGGTGGGGATGGCTACACCTTC	CAKQGGDGYTF
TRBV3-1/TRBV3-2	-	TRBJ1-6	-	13	TGTGCCAGCAGCCAAGACAGATATTCACCCCTCCACTTT	CASSQDRYSPLHF